A single sample gave rise to the 18 T cell receptor beta chains below, sequenced in a study of T cells in tumors after PD-1 blockade. Repertoires were generated with immunoSEQ multiplex PCR, while TCRdb's copy carries only in-frame clones and drops some. The table shows approximately 60,000 clones, with about 80% occurring only once. The sequencing used PBMCs, collected before anti-PD-1 treatment. Receptors originate from a human donor with basal cell carcinoma.

V gene TRBV10-3 combines with J gene TRBJ1-3; no clear D gene. Germline CDR1 and CDR2: ENHRY and SYGVKD. Trimming took off 8 bases at V and 0 bases at J, with 14 bases between the two ends. The CDR3 loop spans 15 amino acids. CDR3 residues: CAISGSPSSGNTIYF. In nucleotides, the CDR3 is TGTGCCATCTCGGGGAGTCCTAGCTCTGGAAACACCATATATTTT.

As regards this clone: Germline is not matched at one junction end, which may reflect a read error. The chain recombines TRBV5-4 with TRBJ1-4; D call uncertain. There are 13 residues in the CDR3. The germline CDR1 and CDR2 sequences are SGHNT and YYREEE (reference sequence). The CDR3 region is CASSSPPDLTRLF. CDR3 coding DNA: TGTGCCAGCAGCTCACCCCCGGACCTAACGAGACTGTTT. The entire variable domain, with the rest obtained from reference TRBV5-4 and TRBJ1-4, is as follows: ETGVTQSPTHLIKTRGQQVTLRCSSQSGHNTVSWYQQALGQGPQFIFQYYREEENGRGNFPPRFSGLQFPNYSSELNVNALELDDSALYLCASSSPPDLTRLFGSGTQLSVL.

The V and J genes are TRBV10-1 and TRBJ1-4; possible D gene TRBD1, 5 bases. V gave up 3 bases and J gave up 4 bases, with 9 bases separating them. Per the germline V gene, CDR1 is WNHNN and CDR2 is SYGVQD (reference sequence). This CDR3 contains 14 residues. The CDR3 region is CASSEDRRNEKLFF. The CDR3 DNA reads TGCGCCAGCAGTGAAGACAGACGTAATGAAAAACTGTTTTTT.

The chain recombines TRBV7-8 with TRBJ2-2, with a possible D match to TRBD2 (5 bases). Trimming took 3 bases from V and 8 from J, leaving 16 bases between them. Per the germline V gene, CDR1 is SGHVS and CDR2 is FQNEAQ. This CDR3 spans 15 amino acids. CDR3 bases: TGTGCCAGCAGCTTGCGGGCGGGCAGAGCAGGGGAGCTGTTTTTT. Its translation: CASSLRAGRAGELFF.

The V gene is TRBV3-1 (or the pseudogene TRBV3-2), the J gene TRBJ1-5, with D unresolved. Germline CDR1 reads LGHDT; CDR2 reads YNNKEL (reference sequence). V gave up 0 bases and J gave up 10 bases, with 10 bases separating them. This CDR3 contains 13 residues. As DNA, the CDR3 is TGTGCCAGCAGCCAAGATCTGCTGGGACCCCAGCATTTT. This gives the protein CASSQDLLGPQHF.

This clone was seen just once. The rearrangement joins TRBV4-1 to TRBJ2-5; D possibly corresponds to TRBD2 (7 bases). V gave up 3 bases and J gave up 0 bases, with 17 bases separating them. Per germline, CDR1 MGHRA and CDR2 YSYEKL. The CDR3 is made up of 17 amino acids. The CDR3 coding sequence is TGCGCCAGCAGCCAGGAGGGGGGGGGTGGCAACCAAGAGACCCAGTACTTC. As protein: CASSQEGGGGNQETQYF.

The chain carries TRBV5-6 and TRBJ2-5; tentatively, D is TRBD2 (5 bases). Germline values: CDR1 SGHDT, CDR2 YYEEEE. V was clipped by 3 bases and J by 5 bases, with 14 bases between them. This CDR3 region has 14 residues. The DNA for the CDR3 is TGTGCCAGCAGCTCATGGACTCGGCGGGAGACCCAGTACTTC. The encoded protein is CASSSWTRRETQYF.

The V call is TRBV7-2, the J call TRBJ1-4, with TRBD1 matching over 8 bases. The CDR3 contains 16 residues. CDR1 and CDR2 from the germline V gene are SGHTA and FQGNSA. V lost 4 bases, J lost 7 bases, and 11 bases stayed unmatched. CDR3 residues: CASSSSGGVRAEKLFF. The CDR3 DNA follows: TGTGCCAGCAGCTCTTCAGGGGGCGTTAGGGCTGAAAAACTGTTTTTT.

This clone was seen once. The chain is built from TRBV5-6 and TRBJ1-1; D gene uncertain. The V gene lost 4 bases and the J gene lost 4 bases, with 17 bases spanning the gap. The germline gives CDR1 SGHDT, CDR2 YYEEEE. The CDR3 runs 15 residues. The CDR3 protein is CASSPNRGVSTEAFF. The CDR3 DNA reads TGTGCCAGCAGCCCTAATCGCGGGGTGAGCACTGAAGCTTTCTTT.

The rearrangement uses TRBV12-5 and TRBJ1-2; no reliable D call. This CDR3 is built from 12 residues. Germline loops: CDR1 LGHNT, CDR2 FRNRAP. Between the trimmed V and J ends, which lost 1 base and 4 bases, there was a span of 4 bases. The CDR3 is CASGLGGYGYTF. The DNA for the CDR3 is TGTGCTAGTGGTTTGGGGGGCTATGGCTACACCTTC.

This clone was counted between two and nine times. The rearrangement joins TRBV3-1 (or the pseudogene TRBV3-2) to TRBJ2-3; TRBD2 matches 9 bases. The V gene's germline CDR1 is LGHDT and CDR2 YNNKEL (reference sequence). The CDR3 length is 16 residues. Trimming at V came to 4 bases and at J to 1 base, leaving 6 bases not matched to a gene. CDR3 in amino acids: CASSPLASGGTDTQYF. The CDR3 DNA is TGTGCCAGCAGCCCACTGGCTAGCGGGGGCACAGATACGCAGTATTTT.

The CDR3 coding sequence is TGTGCCAGTAGTATGGGCGGGCATCAGCCCCAGCATTTT. Residues: CASSMGGHQPQHF. The V call is TRBV19, the J call TRBJ1-5; D unclear. Trimming pared 3 bases from V and 5 bases from J, leaving 8 bases between. Germline values: CDR1 LNHDA, CDR2 SQIVND (reference sequence). CDR3 length: 13 residues.

The chain joins TRBV30 to TRBJ1-2; no firm D call. Germline CDR1 reads GTSNPN; CDR2 reads SVGIG (reference sequence). Trimming stripped 3 bases from V and 13 bases from J, with 18 bases between. This CDR3 spans 12 amino acids. CDR3 amino acids: CAWSFRLEGGTF. Written as DNA, the CDR3 is TGTGCCTGGAGCTTCAGGCTCGAGGGCGGCACCTTC.

The chain couples TRBV7-8 to TRBJ2-1; D is uncertain. There are 14 residues in the CDR3. Looked up from germline, CDR1 is SGHVS and CDR2 is FQNEAQ. Between the trimmed V and J ends, which lost 5 bases and 2 bases, there was a span of 10 bases. The CDR3 DNA reads TGTGCCAGCAGCCACCCGGGCACCTACAATGAGCAGTTCTTC. Its protein product is CASSHPGTYNEQFF.

The chain recombines TRBV3-1 (or the pseudogene TRBV3-2) with TRBJ1-1; D may be TRBD1 (5 bases). Germline V gene lookup returns CDR1 LGHDT and CDR2 YNNKEL (reference sequence). Trimming cost V 5 bases and J 2 bases, with 12 bases left between them. The length of the CDR3 is 14 residues. CDR3 amino acids: CASSTPGPNTEAFF. The DNA of the CDR3 is TGTGCCAGCAGCACCCCGGGACCTAACACTGAAGCTTTCTTT.

CDR3 in amino acids: CASSLGTDTQYF. CDR3 DNA sequence: TGTGCCAGCAGCTTAGGGACAGATACGCAGTATTTT. The chain recombines TRBV7-6 with TRBJ2-3; D gene unclear. CDR3 length: 12 residues. Germline V gene sequence: CDR1 SGHVS, CDR2 FNYEAQ. V lost 1 base and J 3 bases, leaving 2 bases between the germline ends.

The chain has TRBV6-5 and TRBJ1-2; TRBD1 matches 7 bases. The V and J ends lost 11 bases and 4 bases, in that order; junction bases with no gene match: 13. In germline, CDR1 is MNHEY, CDR2 SVGAGI. This CDR3 has 14 residues. The CDR3: CAARSEDRIYGYTF. CDR3 sequence (DNA): TGTGCCGCTCGATCAGAGGACAGGATCTATGGCTACACCTTC.

The chain joins TRBV12-3 or TRBV12-4 to TRBJ2-1; D ambiguous. CDR3 length: 13 residues. Trimming removed 3 bases from V and 7 bases from J, with 10 bases in between. Written as DNA, the CDR3 is TGTGCCAGCAGTTTGGGTGCAGTAAATGAGCAGTTCTTC. Protein sequence: CASSLGAVNEQFF.